This T cell receptor beta chain was obtained from a study of blood T cells in healthy people across ages. Study findings and constraints: No conclusive comparison of naive versus antigen-experienced cells was possible with unsorted PBMCs. Measured against age, TCR beta diversity per million T cells decreased in a roughly linear manner.

On this clonotype itself: Its matching antigen is unknown.

The V end lost 2 bases, the J end lost 4 bases, and 9 bases lay between the germline ends. Germline lookup yields CDR1 MNHNY and CDR2 SVGAGI (reference sequence). The CDR3 consists of 14 residues. The second PCR ran about 6 to 12 cycles with a sample-barcoded 5' primer and J-beta primers. TCRdb re-called the 5' RACE reads through MiXCR, storing one row per CDR3 protein. The sample yields about 280,000 distinct CDR3 sequences, less than 30% seen once. Every donor contributed roughly 10 milliliters of peripheral blood by blood draw. Extraction of total RNA produced a minimum of 6 micrograms from each sample.

The V call is TRBV6-6, the J call TRBJ2-1; D tentatively reads TRBD1 or TRBD2 (5 bases each). Sequencing was performed on blood. The TCR comes from a woman aged 70 to 79 in good health. In DNA, the CDR3 is TGTGCCAGCAGTTACATGGGGGATTACAATGAGCAGTTCTTC. The encoded protein is CASSYMGDYNEQFF.